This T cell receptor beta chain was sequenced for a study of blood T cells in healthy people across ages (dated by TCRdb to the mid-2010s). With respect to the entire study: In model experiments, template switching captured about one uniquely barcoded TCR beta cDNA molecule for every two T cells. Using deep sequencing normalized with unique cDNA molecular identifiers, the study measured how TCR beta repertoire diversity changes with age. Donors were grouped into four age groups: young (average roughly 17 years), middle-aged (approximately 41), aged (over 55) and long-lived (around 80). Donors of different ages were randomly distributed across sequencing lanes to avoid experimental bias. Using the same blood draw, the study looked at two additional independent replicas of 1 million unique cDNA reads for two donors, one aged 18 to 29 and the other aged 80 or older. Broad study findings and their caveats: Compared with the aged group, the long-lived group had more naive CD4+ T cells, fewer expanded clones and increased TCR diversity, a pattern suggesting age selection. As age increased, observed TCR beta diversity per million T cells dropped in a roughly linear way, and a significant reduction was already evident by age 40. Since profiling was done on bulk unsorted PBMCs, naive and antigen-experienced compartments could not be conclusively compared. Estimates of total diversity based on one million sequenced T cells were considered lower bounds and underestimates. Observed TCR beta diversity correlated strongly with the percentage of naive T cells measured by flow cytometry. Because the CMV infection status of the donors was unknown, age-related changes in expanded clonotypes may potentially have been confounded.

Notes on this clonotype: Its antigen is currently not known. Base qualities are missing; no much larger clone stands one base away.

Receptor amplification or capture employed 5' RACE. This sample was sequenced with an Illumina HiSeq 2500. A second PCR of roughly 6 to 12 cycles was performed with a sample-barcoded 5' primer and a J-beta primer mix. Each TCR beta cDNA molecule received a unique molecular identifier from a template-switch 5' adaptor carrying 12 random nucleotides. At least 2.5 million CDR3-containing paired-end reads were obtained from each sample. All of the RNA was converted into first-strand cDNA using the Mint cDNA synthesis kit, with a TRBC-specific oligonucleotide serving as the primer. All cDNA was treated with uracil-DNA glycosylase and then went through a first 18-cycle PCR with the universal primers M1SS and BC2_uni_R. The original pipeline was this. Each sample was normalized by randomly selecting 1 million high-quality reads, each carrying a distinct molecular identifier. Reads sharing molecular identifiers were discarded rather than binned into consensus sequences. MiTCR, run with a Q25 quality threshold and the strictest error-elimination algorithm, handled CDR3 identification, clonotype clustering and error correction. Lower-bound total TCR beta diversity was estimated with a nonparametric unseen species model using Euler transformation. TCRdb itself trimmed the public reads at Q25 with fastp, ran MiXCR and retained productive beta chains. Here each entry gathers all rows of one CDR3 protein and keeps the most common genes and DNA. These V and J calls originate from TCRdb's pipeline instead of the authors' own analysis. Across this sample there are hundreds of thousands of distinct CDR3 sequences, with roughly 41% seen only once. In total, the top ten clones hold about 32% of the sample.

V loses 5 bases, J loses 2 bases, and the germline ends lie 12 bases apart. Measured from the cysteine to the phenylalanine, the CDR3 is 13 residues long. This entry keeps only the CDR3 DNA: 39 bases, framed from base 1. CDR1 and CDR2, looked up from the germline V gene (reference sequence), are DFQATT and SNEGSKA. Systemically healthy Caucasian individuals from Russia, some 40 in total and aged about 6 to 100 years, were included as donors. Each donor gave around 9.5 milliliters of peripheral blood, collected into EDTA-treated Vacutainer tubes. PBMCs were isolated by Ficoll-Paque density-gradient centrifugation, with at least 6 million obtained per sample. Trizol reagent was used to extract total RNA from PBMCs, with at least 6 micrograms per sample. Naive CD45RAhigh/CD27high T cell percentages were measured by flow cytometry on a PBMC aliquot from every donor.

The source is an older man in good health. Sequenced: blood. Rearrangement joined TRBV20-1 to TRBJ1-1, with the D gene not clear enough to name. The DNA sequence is TGCAGTGCTTGGCCAATCCAAAACACTGAAGCTTTCTTT. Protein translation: CSAWPIQNTEAFF.